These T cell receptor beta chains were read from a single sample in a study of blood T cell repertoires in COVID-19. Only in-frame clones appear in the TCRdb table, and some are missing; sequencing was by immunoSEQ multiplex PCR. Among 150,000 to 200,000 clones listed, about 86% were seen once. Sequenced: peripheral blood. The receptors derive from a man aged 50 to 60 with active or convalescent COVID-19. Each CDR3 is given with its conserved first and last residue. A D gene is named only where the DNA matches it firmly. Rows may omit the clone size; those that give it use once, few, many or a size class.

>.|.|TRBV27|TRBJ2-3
TGTGCCAGCAGTTTATCGTCCATCACAGATACGCAGTATTTT
CASSLSSITDTQYF
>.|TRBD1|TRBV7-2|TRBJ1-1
TGTGCCAGCAGCATCGACAGGGACACTGAAGCTTTCTTT
CASSIDRDTEAFF
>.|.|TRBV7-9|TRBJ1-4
TGTGCCAGCAGCACAGACGCAACTAATGAAAAACTGTTTTTT
CASSTDATNEKLFF
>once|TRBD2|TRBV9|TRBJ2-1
TGTGCCAGCAGCTTATCACTAGCGGGGGGTGACAATGAGCAGTTCTTC
CASSLSLAGGDNEQFF
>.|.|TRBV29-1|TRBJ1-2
TGCAGCGTGGGGGAAGCGGGGAGCTATGGCTACACCTTC
CSVGEAGSYGYTF
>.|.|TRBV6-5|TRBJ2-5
TGTGCCAGCAGGAGGGGGGAGACCCAGTACTTC
CASRRGETQYF
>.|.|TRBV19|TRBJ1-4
TGTGCCAGTAGTATCCCGCAGGGTAATGAAAAACTGTTTTTT
CASSIPQGNEKLFF
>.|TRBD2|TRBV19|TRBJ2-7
TGTGCCACTGGGACTAGCGGCTACGAGCAGTACTTC
CATGTSGYEQYF
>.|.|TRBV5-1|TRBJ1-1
TGCGCCAGCAGCTTGGGACAGTTAAGCGCTGAAGCTTTCTTT
CASSLGQLSAEAFF
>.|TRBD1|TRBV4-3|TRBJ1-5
TGCGCCAGCAGCCCTGGACAGGGGGGGGATCAGCCCCAGCATTTT
CASSPGQGGDQPQHF
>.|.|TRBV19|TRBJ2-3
TGTGCCAGGAATGGCAGGTACACAGATACGCAGTATTTT
CARNGRYTDTQYF
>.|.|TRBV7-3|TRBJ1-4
TGTGCCAGCAGCTTGGGCAGGGCGGAAAAACTGTTTTTT
CASSLGRAEKLFF
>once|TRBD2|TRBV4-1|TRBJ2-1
TGCGCCAGCAGCCCAAAGGGAGGGACTAGCCTCGTAGGGGGGAGGAATGAGCAGTTCTTC
CASSPKGGTSLVGGRNEQFF
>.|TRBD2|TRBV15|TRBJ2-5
TGTGCCACCAGCAGAAAAAGCGGGGGGAAAGAGACCCAGTACTTC
CATSRKSGGKETQYF
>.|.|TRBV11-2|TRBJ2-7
TGTGCCAGCAGCTTAAAGACAGCCCGCCTGGAGAATTTTTACGAGCAGTACTTC
CASSLKTARLENFYEQYF
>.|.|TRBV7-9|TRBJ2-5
TGTGCCAGCAGCTTAGTGGTACAACAAGAGACCCAGTACTTC
CASSLVVQQETQYF
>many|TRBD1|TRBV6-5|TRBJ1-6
TGTGCCAGCATCCCCACGGGACAGGGGAATTCACCCCTCCACTTT
CASIPTGQGNSPLHF
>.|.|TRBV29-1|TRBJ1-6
TGCAGCGTTGGAGAGCGAAATTCACCCCTCCACTTT
CSVGERNSPLHF
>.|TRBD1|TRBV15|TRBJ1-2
TGTGCCACCATCGGACAGGGAGCCTATGGCTACACCTTC
CATIGQGAYGYTF
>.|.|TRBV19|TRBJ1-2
TGTGCCAGTAGTATAGGCAGGGAGGGCTATGGCTACACCTTC
CASSIGREGYGYTF
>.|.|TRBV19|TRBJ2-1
TGTGCCAGTAGTAGGATCTCGGGGATATCCTACAATGAGCAGTTCTTC
CASSRISGISYNEQFF
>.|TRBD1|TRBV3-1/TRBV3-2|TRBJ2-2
TGTGCCAGCGGCAAGGGACAGGGGATTAACACCGGGGAGCTGTTTTTT
CASGKGQGINTGELFF
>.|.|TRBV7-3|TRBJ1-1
TGTGCCAGCAAGGGGGAGGGCAACACTGAAGCTTTCTTT
CASKGEGNTEAFF
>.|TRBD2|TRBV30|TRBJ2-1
TGTGCCTGGAGTGGGACTAGCGGGAGAGTTGGTGAGCAGTTCTTC
CAWSGTSGRVGEQFF
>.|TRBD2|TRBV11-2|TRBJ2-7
TGTGCCAGCAGCTTATCTACGGGAGGGCCCTACGAGCAGTACTTC
CASSLSTGGPYEQYF
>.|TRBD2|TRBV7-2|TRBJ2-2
TGTGCCAGCAGCCCCCGACTAGCGGGGGGGCCTTCGGGCACCGGGGAGCTGTTTTTT
CASSPRLAGGPSGTGELFF
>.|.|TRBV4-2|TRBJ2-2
TGTGCCAGCAGCCAAGGCCGGGCCGGGGAGCTGTTTTTT
CASSQGRAGELFF
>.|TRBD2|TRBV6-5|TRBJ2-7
TGTGCCAGCAGTCTAGCGGGAGGGCACGAGCAGTACTTC
CASSLAGGHEQYF
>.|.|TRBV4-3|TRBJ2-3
TGCGCCAGCAGTCGGGGGTCGAGAACAGATACGCAGTATTTT
CASSRGSRTDTQYF
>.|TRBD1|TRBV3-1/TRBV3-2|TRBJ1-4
TGTGCCAGCAGCCAAGATACCCAGGGGGCGGTTAATGAAAAACTGTTTTTT
CASSQDTQGAVNEKLFF
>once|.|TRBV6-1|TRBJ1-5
TGTGCCAGCAGTGAGGGGGCGTTGGTCAGCGGAGCCCAGCATTTT
CASSEGALVSGAQHF
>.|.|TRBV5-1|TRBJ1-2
TGCGCCAGCAGCTTGGCAGGGTCCTATGGCTACACCTTC
CASSLAGSYGYTF
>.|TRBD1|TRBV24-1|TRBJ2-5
TGTGCCACCAGTGATCCAGGGGGCAGGGGCAAAGAGACCCAGTACTTC
CATSDPGGRGKETQYF
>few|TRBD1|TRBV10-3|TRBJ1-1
TGTGCCAATGGACAGGGAGGAACTGAAGCTTTCTTT
CANGQGGTEAFF
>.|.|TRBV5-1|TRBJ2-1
TGCGCCAGCAGCTTGGCGGGGTTCTCCTACAATGAGCAGTTCTTC
CASSLAGFSYNEQFF
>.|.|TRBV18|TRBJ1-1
TGTGCCAGCTCACCACCGGGGACTCTTCGAGACACTGAAGCTTTCTTT
CASSPPGTLRDTEAFF
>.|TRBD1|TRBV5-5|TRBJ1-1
TGTGCCAGCAGCCGGGGACAGGACAACACTGAAGCTTTCTTT
CASSRGQDNTEAFF
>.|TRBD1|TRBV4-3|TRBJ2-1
TGCGCCAGCAGCCAAGGGGGGACAGGTGAGCAGTTCTTC
CASSQGGTGEQFF
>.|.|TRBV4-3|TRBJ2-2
TGCGCCAGCAGCCAGGGCGACCTAGCAGGCACCGGGGAGCTGTTTTTT
CASSQGDLAGTGELFF
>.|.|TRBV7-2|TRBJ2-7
TGTGCCAGCAGCTTCAGGGACGAGCAGTACTTC
CASSFRDEQYF
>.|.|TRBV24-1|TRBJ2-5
TGTGCCACCAGATCCGGACTGCAAGAGACCCAGTACTTC
CATRSGLQETQYF
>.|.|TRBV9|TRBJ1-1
TGTGCCAGCAGCAATCGGGGTGTCACTGAAGCTTTCTTT
CASSNRGVTEAFF
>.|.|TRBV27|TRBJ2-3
TGTGCCAGCAGAACCCTCTCGGCAGATACGCAGTATTTT
CASRTLSADTQYF
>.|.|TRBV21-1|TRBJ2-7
TGTGCCAGCATGTCGACAGGCGTCAGTACCTACGAGCAGTACTTC
CASMSTGVSTYEQYF
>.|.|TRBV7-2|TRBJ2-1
TGTGCCAGCAGCTTCCTACTAAACGCGAATGAGCAGTTCTTC
CASSFLLNANEQFF
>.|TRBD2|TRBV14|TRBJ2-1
TGTGCCAGCAGCAGCAGGTTAGCGGGATCTTCCTACAATGAGCAGTTCTTC
CASSSRLAGSSYNEQFF
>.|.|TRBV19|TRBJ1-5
TGTGCCAGTAGTAAACTTGGGGCAGGAGATCAGCCCCAGCATTTT
CASSKLGAGDQPQHF
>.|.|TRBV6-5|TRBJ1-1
TGTGCCAGCAGGGTCACAGGAAACACTGAAGCTTTCTTT
CASRVTGNTEAFF
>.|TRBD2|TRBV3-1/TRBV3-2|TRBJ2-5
TGTGCCAGCAGCCCGTTGACTAGCGTACAAGAGACCCAGTACTTC
CASSPLTSVQETQYF
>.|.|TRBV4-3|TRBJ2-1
TGCGCCAGCAGTCTCAGGGCCGATATCTCCTACAATGAGCAGTTCTTC
CASSLRADISYNEQFF
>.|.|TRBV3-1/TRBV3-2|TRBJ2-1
TGTGCCAGCAGCTTCACAGCAGACGACTACAATGAGCAGTTCTTC
CASSFTADDYNEQFF
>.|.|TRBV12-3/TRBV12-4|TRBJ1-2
TGTGCCAGCAGTGTCAGGGGTGGCTACACCTTC
CASSVRGGYTF
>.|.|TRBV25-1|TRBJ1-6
TGTGCCAGCAGTGAGGCGCAGGGGAGCTCCTATAATTCACCCCTCCACTTT
CASSEAQGSSYNSPLHF